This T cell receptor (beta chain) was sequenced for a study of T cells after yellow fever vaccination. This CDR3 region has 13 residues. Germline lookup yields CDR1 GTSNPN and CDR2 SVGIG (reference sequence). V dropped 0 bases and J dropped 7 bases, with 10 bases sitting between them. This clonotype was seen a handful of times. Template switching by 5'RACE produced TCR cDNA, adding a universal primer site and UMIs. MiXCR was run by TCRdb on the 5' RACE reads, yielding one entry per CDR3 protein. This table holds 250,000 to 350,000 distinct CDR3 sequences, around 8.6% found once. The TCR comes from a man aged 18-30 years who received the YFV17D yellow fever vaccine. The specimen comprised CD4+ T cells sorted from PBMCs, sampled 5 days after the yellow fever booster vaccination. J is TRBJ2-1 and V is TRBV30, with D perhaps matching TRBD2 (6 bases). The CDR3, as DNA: TGTGCCTGGAGTGTTGTCGGGGGAAATGAGCAGTTCTTC. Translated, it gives CAWSVVGGNEQFF.